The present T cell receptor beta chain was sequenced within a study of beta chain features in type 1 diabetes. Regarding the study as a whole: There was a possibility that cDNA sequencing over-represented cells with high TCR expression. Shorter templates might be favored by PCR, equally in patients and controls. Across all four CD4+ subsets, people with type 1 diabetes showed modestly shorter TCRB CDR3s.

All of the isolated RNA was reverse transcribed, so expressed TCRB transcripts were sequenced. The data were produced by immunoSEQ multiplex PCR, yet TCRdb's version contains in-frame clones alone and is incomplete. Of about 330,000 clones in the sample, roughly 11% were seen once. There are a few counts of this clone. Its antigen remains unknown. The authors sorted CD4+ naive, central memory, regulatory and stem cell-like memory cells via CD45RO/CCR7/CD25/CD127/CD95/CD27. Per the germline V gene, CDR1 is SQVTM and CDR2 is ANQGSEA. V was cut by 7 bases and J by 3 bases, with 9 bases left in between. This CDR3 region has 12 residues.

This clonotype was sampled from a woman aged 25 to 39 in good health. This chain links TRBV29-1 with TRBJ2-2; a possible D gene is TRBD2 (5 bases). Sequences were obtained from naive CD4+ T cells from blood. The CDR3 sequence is CSGGPYTGELFF. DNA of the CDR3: TGCAGCGGAGGGCCCTACACCGGGGAGCTGTTTTTT.